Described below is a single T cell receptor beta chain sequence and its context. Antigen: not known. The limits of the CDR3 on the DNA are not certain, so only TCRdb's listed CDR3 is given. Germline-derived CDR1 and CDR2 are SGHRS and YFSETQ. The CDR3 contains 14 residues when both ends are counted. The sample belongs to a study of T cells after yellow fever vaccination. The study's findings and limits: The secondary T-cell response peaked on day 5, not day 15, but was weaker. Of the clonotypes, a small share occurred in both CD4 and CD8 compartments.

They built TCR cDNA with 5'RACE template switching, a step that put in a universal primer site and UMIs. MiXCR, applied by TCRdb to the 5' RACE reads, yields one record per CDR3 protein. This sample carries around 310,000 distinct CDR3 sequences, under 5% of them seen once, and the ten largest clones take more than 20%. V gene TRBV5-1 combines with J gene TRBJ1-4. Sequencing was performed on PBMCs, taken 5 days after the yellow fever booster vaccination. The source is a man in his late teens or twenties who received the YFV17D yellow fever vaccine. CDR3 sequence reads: CASSFGPGYEKLFF.